This TCR beta chain appears in the sequencing data of a study of OX40 agonist ivuxolimab in advanced cancers. Study details: Six ivuxolimab dose levels, 0.01 to 10 mg/kg, were given intravenously every 2 weeks. A mean age of approximately 64 years, range about 20 to 79, was recorded, and under 85% were male. Overall study findings and caveats: Circulating CD4+ and CD8+ T cells showed clonal expansion by week 6 at 0.1 to 3.0 mg/kg. More expanded clones were found, on average, in CD8+ than in CD4+ T cells.

Details on this clone: Its antigen remains unidentified.

V was clipped by 2 bases and J by 5 bases, with 13 bases between them. The CDR3 consists of 14 residues. Germline CDR1 KGHSH, CDR2 LQKENI. Clones were read by immunoSEQ multiplex PCR, and TCRdb kept only the in-frame ones, dropping some. The table has about 83,000 clones, under 95% seen once; the top ten hold about 0.7%. Source: CD4+ or CD8+ T cells sorted from blood, taken in a trial of the OX40 agonist ivuxolimab. This receptor was obtained from an adult with an advanced solid tumor such as melanoma, head and neck, liver or kidney cancer. The gene calls are TRBV18 and TRBJ2-7, with D possibly matching TRBD2 (6 bases). The CDR3 reads CASSPDRTIDEQYF. The CDR3 bases are TGTGCCAGCTCACCAGATAGGACTATTGACGAGCAGTACTTC.